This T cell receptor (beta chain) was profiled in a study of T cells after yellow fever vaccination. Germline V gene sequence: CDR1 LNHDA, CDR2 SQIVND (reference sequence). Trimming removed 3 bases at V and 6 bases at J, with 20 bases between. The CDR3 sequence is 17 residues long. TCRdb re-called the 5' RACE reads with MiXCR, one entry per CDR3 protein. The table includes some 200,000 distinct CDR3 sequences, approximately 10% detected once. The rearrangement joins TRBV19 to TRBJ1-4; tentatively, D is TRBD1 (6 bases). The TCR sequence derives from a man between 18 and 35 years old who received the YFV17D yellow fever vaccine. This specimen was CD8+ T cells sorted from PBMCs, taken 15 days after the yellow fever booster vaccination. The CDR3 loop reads CASSIPGERAEDEKLFF. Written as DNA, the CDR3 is TGTGCCAGTAGTATCCCAGGGGAGAGGGCCGAAGATGAAAAACTGTTTTTT.